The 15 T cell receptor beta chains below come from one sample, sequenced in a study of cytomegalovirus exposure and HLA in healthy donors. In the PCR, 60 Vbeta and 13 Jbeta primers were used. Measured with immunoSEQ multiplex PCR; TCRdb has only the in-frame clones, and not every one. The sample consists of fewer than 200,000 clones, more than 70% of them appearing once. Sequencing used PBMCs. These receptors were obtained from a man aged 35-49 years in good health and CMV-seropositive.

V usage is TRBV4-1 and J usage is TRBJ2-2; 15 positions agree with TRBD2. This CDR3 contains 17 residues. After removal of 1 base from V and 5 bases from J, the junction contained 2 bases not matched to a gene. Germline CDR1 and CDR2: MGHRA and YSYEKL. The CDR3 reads CASSQAGLAGGTGELFF. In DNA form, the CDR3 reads TGCGCCAGCAGCCAAGCGGGACTAGCGGGAGGAACCGGGGAGCTGTTTTTT.

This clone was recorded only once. The CDR3 region is CASTSTGSTDTQYF. In DNA, the CDR3 is TGTGCCAGCACCTCGACAGGGAGCACAGATACGCAGTATTTT. The chain uses TRBV27 and TRBJ2-3, with TRBD1 identical over 7 bases. V was pared by 7 bases and J by 0 bases, with 4 bases of the junction left unmatched. The germline V gene has CDR1 MNHEY and CDR2 SMNVEV (reference sequence). The CDR3 extends over 14 amino acids.

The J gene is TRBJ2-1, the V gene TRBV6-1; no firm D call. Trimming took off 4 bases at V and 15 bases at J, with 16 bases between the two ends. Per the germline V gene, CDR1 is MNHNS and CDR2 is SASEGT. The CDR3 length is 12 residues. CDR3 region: CASSGNLRTPFF. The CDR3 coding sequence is TGTGCCAGCAGTGGTAACCTGAGAACCCCGTTCTTC.

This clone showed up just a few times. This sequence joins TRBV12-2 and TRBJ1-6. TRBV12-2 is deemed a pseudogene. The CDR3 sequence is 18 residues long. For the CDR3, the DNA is TGTGCAAGTCGCTTAGGCCGGGAGCCGCCTCGACTTAATTCACCCCTCCACTTT. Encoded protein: CASRLGREPPRLNSPLHF.

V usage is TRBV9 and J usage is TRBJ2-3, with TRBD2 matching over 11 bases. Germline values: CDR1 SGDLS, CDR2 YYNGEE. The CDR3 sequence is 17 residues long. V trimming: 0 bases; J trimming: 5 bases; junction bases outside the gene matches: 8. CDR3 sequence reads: CASSVDTSGSLVDTQYF. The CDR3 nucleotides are TGTGCCAGCAGCGTAGATACTAGCGGGAGTCTTGTAGATACGCAGTATTTT.

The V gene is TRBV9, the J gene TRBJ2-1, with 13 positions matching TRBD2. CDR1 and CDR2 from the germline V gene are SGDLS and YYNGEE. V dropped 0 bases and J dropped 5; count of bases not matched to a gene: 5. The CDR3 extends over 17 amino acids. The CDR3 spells CASSVGSGTSGDNEQFF. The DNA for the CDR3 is TGTGCCAGCAGCGTAGGATCCGGGACTAGCGGGGACAATGAGCAGTTCTTC.

The CDR3 nucleotides read TGTGCCAGCAGCGTAGTTGCTACTTCCTACGAGCAGTACTTC. It encodes CASSVVATSYEQYF. The chain couples TRBV9 to TRBJ2-7; D gene uncertain. V was pared by 0 bases and J by 1 base, with 8 bases between. This CDR3 is 14 amino acids long. The germline gives CDR1 SGDLS, CDR2 YYNGEE.

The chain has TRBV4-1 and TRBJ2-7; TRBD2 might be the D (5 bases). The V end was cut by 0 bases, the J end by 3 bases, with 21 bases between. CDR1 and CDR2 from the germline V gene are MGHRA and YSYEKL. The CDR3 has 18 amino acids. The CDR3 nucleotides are TGCGCCAGCAGCCAAGATCTGACTCGAAGACTAACACTCTACGAGCAGTACTTC. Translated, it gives CASSQDLTRRLTLYEQYF.

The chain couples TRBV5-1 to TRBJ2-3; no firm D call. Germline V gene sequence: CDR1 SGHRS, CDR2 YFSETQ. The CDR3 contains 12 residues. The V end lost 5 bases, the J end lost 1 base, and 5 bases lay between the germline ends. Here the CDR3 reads CASSIGTDTQYF. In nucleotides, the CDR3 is TGCGCCAGCAGTATAGGCACAGATACGCAGTATTTT.

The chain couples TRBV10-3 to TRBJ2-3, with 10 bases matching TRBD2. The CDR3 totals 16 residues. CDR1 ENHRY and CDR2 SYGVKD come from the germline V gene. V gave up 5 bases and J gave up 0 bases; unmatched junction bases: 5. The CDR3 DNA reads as TGTGCCATCAGTACCCTAGCGGGAGCTAGCACAGATACGCAGTATTTT. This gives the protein CAISTLAGASTDTQYF.

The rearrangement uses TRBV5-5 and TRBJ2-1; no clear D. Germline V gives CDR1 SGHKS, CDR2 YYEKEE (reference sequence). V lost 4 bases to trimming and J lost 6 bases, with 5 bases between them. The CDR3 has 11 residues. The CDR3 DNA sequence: TGTGCCAGCAGCGCGGTCAATGAGCAGTTCTTC. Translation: CASSAVNEQFF.

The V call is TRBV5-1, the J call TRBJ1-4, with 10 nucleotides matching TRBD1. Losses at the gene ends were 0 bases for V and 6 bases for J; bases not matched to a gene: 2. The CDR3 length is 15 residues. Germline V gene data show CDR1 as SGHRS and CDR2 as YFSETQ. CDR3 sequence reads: CASSLVTGGDEKLFF. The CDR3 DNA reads TGCGCCAGCAGCTTGGTGACAGGGGGCGATGAAAAACTGTTTTTT.

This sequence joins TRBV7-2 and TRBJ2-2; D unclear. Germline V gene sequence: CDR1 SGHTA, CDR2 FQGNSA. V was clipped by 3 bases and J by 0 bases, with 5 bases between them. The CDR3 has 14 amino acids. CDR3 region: CASSFSTNTGELFF. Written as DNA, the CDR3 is TGTGCCAGCAGCTTTTCTACGAACACCGGGGAGCTGTTTTTT.

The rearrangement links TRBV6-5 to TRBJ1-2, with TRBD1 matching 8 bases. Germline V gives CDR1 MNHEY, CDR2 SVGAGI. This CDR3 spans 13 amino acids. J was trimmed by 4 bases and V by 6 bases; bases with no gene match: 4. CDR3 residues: CASSNDRGYGYTF. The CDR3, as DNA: TGTGCCAGCAGCAACGACAGGGGCTATGGCTACACCTTC.

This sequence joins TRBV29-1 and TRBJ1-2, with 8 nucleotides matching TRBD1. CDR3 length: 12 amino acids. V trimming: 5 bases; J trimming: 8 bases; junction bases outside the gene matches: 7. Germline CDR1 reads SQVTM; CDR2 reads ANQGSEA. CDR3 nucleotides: TGCAGCGTTACGGGACAGGAAATAGGCTACACCTTC. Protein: CSVTGQEIGYTF.